This T cell receptor (beta chain) emerged from a study of shared clonotypes between healthy human individuals. General observations from the study: Unshared clonotypes carried lower generation probabilities than those common to all four donors.

This CDR3 contains 12 residues. Trimming removed 0 bases from V and 10 bases from J, with 13 bases in between. Germline V gene sequence: CDR1 SQVTM, CDR2 ANQGSEA. Of note for this clone: The target antigen is unknown.

Sequencing was performed with immunoSEQ multiplex PCR; in TCRdb, only in-frame clones are kept and a portion is missing. The sample has approximately 2.3 million clones, approximately 93% seen once; the top ten hold under 0.45%. The origin of this receptor is a man between 18 and 29 years old in good health. Some clones in this sample may be carry-over from other donors' samples. The chain has TRBV29-1 and TRBJ2-7; D is tentatively TRBD1 or TRBD2 (5 bases each). The sample consisted of naive CD4+ T cells from PBMCs. This sample's subset: CD45RA+ positively selected. The CDR3 DNA is TGCAGCGTTGAAGATCAGGGACGGGAACAGTACTTC. Its translation: CSVEDQGREQYF.